This T cell receptor beta chain appears in the sequencing data of a study of blood T cell repertoires in COVID-19 (dated by TCRdb to 2020 to 2021). Study-level background: Collaborator samples came from the United States, Italy and Spain and covered acute and convalescent phases of COVID-19. The prospective study material was composed of cDNA or gDNA derived from T cells, B-cell-depleted T cells, or PBMCs. Deeply sampled blood TCRbeta repertoires from subjects exposed to, actively infected with, or recovered from COVID-19 were included in the dataset. A freely available public database, intended as a resource for researchers studying the immune response to SARS-CoV-2, is where the repertoires were released. The samples were drawn from two sources: the first 160 participants of the ongoing ImmuneRACE study, and 1,000 to 1,500 subjects contributed by 6 global collaborators. A de-identified subject ID, COVID-19 status, age in years and sex were almost always included in the sample metadata. Where available, HLA class I and class II types were taken from metadata supplied by the sample provider and were not determined by assay-based typing.

Details on this clone: No antigen is known for it. No quality values exist for individual bases; no much larger clone is one base distant.

Trimming costs V 4 bases and J 4 bases, and their ends lie 10 bases apart. Reading the germline V gene gives CDR1 SNHLY and CDR2 FYNNEI. Spanning cysteine to phenylalanine, the CDR3 consists of 14 amino acids. This entry keeps only the CDR3 DNA: 42 bases, framed from base 1. At one collaborating source in Seattle, patients were enrolled during active infection and were followed longitudinally through the course of disease. Each collaborating institution followed its own protocols to collect whole blood in K2EDTA tubes. For TCRbeta analysis, collaborators shipped samples as frozen whole blood, isolated PBMCs, or DNA extracted from either of those sample types. Summary of the overall study and its limitations: The amount of clinical and demographic metadata varied by source and participant and was provided uncurated.

TCRbeta CDR3 regions were amplified from genomic DNA using the immunoSEQ Assay, a bias-controlled multiplex PCR. Per the source publication's procedure: The number of nucleated cells in each sample was estimated by amplification of reference gene primers within the assay. To quantify the absolute abundance of each unique TCRbeta CDR3 rearrangement, sequence reads were collapsed and filtered. For each sample, productive Simpson clonality was calculated by taking the square root of Simpson's diversity index across productive rearrangements. TCRdb stores this immuneACCESS table with in-frame sequences only. Part of the clones is absent; in the studies checked, under half of the shortfall reflects unresolved V genes, and no reason is known for the rest. V and J calls and clone size come straight from that table; D and trimming were deduced from the DNA. This sample lists around 300,000 clones; 88% were detected once. Of the sample, 1.5% to 2% is held by the ten largest clones.

This clonotype was obtained from a woman aged 25 to 39 with COVID-19, enrolled during active disease. This sequence uses TRBV2 and TRBJ1-4; a confident D gene designation cannot be given. The sample comprised peripheral blood. The nucleotide sequence reads as follows: TGTGCCAGCAGTGCCGCGAGGCATAATGAAAAACTGTTTTTT. Its translation is CASSAARHNEKLFF.